These 27 T cell receptor beta chains share one sample of origin, sequenced in a study of cytomegalovirus exposure and HLA in healthy donors. 13 Jbeta primers and 60 Vbeta primers were used for the PCR. The data were produced by immunoSEQ multiplex PCR, yet TCRdb's version contains in-frame clones alone and is incomplete. This sample has roughly 71,000 clones, with just under 75% found just once. The sequencing sample was made of PBMCs. These receptors originate from a human donor in good health.

The CDR3, as DNA: TGTGCCAGCAGCAAAGTCCCAAGGGGGGGCCATAGCAATCAGCCCCAGCATTTT. It specifies CASSKVPRGGHSNQPQHF. This sequence joins TRBV21-1 and TRBJ1-5. TRBV21-1 has pseudogene status. The CDR3 extends over 18 amino acids.

This chain uses TRBV25-1 with TRBJ2-7, with 14 positions matching TRBD2. The CDR3 extends over 17 amino acids. In germline, CDR1 is MGHDK, CDR2 SYGVNS. With 3 bases clipped from V and 2 bases from J, the junction kept 6 bases outside the gene matches. CDR3 sequence: CASSDVGLAGETYEQYF. CDR3 coding DNA: TGTGCCAGCAGTGACGTGGGACTAGCGGGAGAAACCTACGAGCAGTACTTC.

V usage is TRBV4-1 and J usage is TRBJ2-7; TRBD2 matches at 9 bases. The CDR3 loop spans 15 amino acids. Looked up from germline, CDR1 is MGHRA and CDR2 is YSYEKL. V was clipped by 1 base and J by 1 base; unmatched bases: 2. The CDR3 DNA reads as TGCGCCAGCAGCCAAGTCGCGGGAGGGTCCTACGAGCAGTACTTC. Amino acids: CASSQVAGGSYEQYF.

The chain is built from TRBV30 and TRBJ1-1; D is perhaps TRBD1 (5 bases). The CDR3 is 12 amino acids. Trimming removed 4 bases from V and 7 bases from J, with 13 bases in between. Germline CDR1 GTSNPN, CDR2 SVGIG (reference sequence). The CDR3 loop is CAWNRRQCEAFF. The CDR3 DNA reads as TGTGCCTGGAATCGTAGACAGTGTGAAGCTTTCTTT.

This chain joins TRBV5-4 and TRBJ1-1; TRBD1 matches at 8 bases. The CDR3 totals 15 residues. J gave up 4 bases and V 2 bases, and 7 bases lay outside the gene matches. Germline assignment: CDR1 SGHNT and CDR2 YYREEE (reference sequence). CDR3 nucleotide sequence: TGTGCCAGCAGCTTTCCCCAGGGGGCAGGCACTGAAGCTTTCTTT. Translated: CASSFPQGAGTEAFF.

This chain links TRBV7-2 with TRBJ2-7; TRBD2 is a possible D gene (5 bases). Germline V CDR1 and CDR2: SGHTA, FQGNSA. This CDR3 comprises 14 residues. V gave up 5 bases and J gave up 0 bases, with 11 bases separating them. The CDR3: CASSTRRDSYEQYF. CDR3 DNA sequence: TGTGCCAGCAGCACCCGCCGGGACTCCTACGAGCAGTACTTC.

The chain has TRBV27 and TRBJ1-5; D gene uncertain. Germline values: CDR1 MNHEY, CDR2 SMNVEV (reference sequence). The CDR3 has 14 amino acids. Deletions cut 5 bases from V and 2 bases from J, with 10 bases between. Written as DNA, the CDR3 is TGTGCCAGCAGTAAGGGAGGTGGCAATCAGCCCCAGCATTTT. Residues: CASSKGGGNQPQHF.

This chain uses TRBV28 with TRBJ2-1; tentatively, D is TRBD1 (6 bases). This CDR3 is built from 14 residues. CDR1 is MDHEN, CDR2 SYDVKM, per germline. V was pared by 4 bases and J by 8 bases, with 15 bases between. The CDR3 sequence: CASSSRQDSHEQFF. In DNA form, the CDR3 reads TGTGCCAGCAGTTCCCGACAGGATTCACATGAGCAGTTCTTC.

The chain joins TRBV18 to TRBJ2-7; 7 positions agree with TRBD1. This CDR3 is 15 amino acids long. J gave up 0 bases and V 3 bases, and 5 bases lay outside the gene matches. Germline V gene sequence: CDR1 KGHSH, CDR2 LQKENI. This chain's CDR3 is CASSPGQSSSYEQYF. Here the CDR3 DNA reads TGTGCCAGCTCACCGGGACAGTCGAGCTCCTACGAGCAGTACTTC.

The genes are TRBV4-1 and TRBJ2-1; 8 bases are a match to TRBD2. V was pared by 2 bases and J by 4 bases, with 7 bases of the junction left unmatched. Germline V CDR1 and CDR2: MGHRA, YSYEKL. The CDR3 is 16 amino acids. For the CDR3, the DNA is TGCGCCAGCAGCCAATCGTTTAGCGGGACTTACAATGAGCAGTTCTTC. As protein: CASSQSFSGTYNEQFF.

The J gene is TRBJ2-5, the V gene TRBV15; 7 nucleotides agree with TRBD2. J lost 5 bases, V lost 2 bases, and 8 bases had no gene match. Germline V gene sequence: CDR1 LNHNV, CDR2 YYDKDF (reference sequence). The CDR3 sequence is 15 residues long. CDR3 nucleotides: TGTGCCACCAGCAGAATTCGCAGGGAGGGGGAGACCCAGTACTTC. Translating gives CATSRIRREGETQYF.

V gene TRBV30 combines with J gene TRBJ1-2, with a weak D call TRBD1 (5 bases). V was trimmed by 3 bases and J by 4 bases, leaving 15 bases between them. Germline CDR1 reads GTSNPN; CDR2 reads SVGIG (reference sequence). This CDR3 region has 14 residues. The CDR3 sequence: CAWSLFDSAYGYTF. The CDR3 DNA sequence: TGTGCCTGGAGCCTCTTCGACAGCGCCTATGGCTACACCTTC.

The V call is TRBV5-8, the J call TRBJ1-2, with unresolved D. V was trimmed by 5 bases and J by 2 bases, leaving 19 bases between them. The CDR3 is made up of 16 amino acids. Germline values: CDR1 SGHTS, CDR2 YDEGEE. In nucleotides, the CDR3 is TGTGCCAGCAGTCCGGAAGAGAGGCTGGAGAACTATGGCTACACCTTC. Encoded protein: CASSPEERLENYGYTF. Filled out from reference TRBV5-8 and TRBJ1-2, the complete variable domain reads EAGVTQSPTHLIKTRGQQATLRCSPISGHTSVYWYQQALGLGLQFLLWYDEGEERNRGNFPPRFSGRQFPNYSSELNVNALELEDSALYLCASSPEERLENYGYTFGSGTRLTVV.

The chain has TRBV2 and TRBJ2-7; D might be TRBD2 (6 bases). Trimming pared 6 bases from V and 4 bases from J, leaving 10 bases between. This CDR3 region has 12 residues. Per germline, CDR1 SNHLY and CDR2 FYNNEI. The CDR3 protein is CASSLREYEQYF. The CDR3 DNA sequence: TGTGCCAGCAGCTTGCGGGAATACGAGCAGTACTTC. The whole variable domain, remainder taken from reference TRBV2 and TRBJ2-7, is EPEVTQTPSHQVTQMGQEVILRCVPISNHLYFYWYRQILGQKVEFLVSFYNNEISEKSEIFDDQFSVERPDGSNFTLKIRSTKLEDSAMYFCASSLREYEQYFGPGTRLTVT.

J is TRBJ2-2 and V is TRBV15; 7 nucleotides line up with TRBD1. Per germline, CDR1 LNHNV and CDR2 YYDKDF (reference sequence). V shed 4 bases and J 1 base; nucleotides not matched to a gene: 3. The CDR3 length is 15 residues. The CDR3 protein is CATSTRQGNTGELFF. CDR3 sequence (DNA): TGTGCCACCAGCACCAGACAGGGGAACACCGGGGAGCTGTTTTTT. Combining the CDR3 with reference TRBV15 and TRBJ2-2 gives the whole variable domain DAMVIQNPRYQVTQFGKPVTLSCSQTLNHNVMYWYQQKSSQAPKLLFHYYDKDFNNEADTPDNFQSRRPNTSFCFLDIRSPGLGDTAMYLCATSTRQGNTGELFFGEGSRLTVL.

The chain's CDR3 is CASSSQGNLGDYTF. CDR3 in DNA: TGTGCCAGCAGCTCCCAGGGTAACCTAGGAGACTACACCTTC. The rearrangement uses TRBV7-9 and TRBJ1-2, with D possibly TRBD1 on 5 matching bases. There are 14 residues in the CDR3. The V end was cut by 4 bases, the J end by 10 bases, with 19 bases between. CDR1 and CDR2 from the germline V gene are SEHNR and FQNEAQ (reference sequence).

As to this clone: Relative to the germline gene, one junction end is altered; a read error may explain this. The V gene is TRBV9, the J gene TRBJ2-3; D is possibly TRBD2 (6 bases). Germline V gives CDR1 SGDLS, CDR2 YYNGEE. CDR3 length: 15 amino acids. The CDR3 reads CASTVDLASADTQYF. In DNA, the CDR3 is TGTGCCAGCACCGTAGATCTAGCGAGCGCAGATACGCAGTATTTT. The whole variable domain, remainder taken from reference TRBV9 and TRBJ2-3, is DSGVTQTPKHLITATGQRVTLRCSPRSGDLSVYWYQQSLDQGLQFLIQYYNGEERAKGNILERFSAQQFPDLHSELNLSSLELGDSALYFCASTVDLASADTQYFGPGTRLTVL.

The chain recombines TRBV5-6 with TRBJ1-2, with 9 positions matching TRBD1. The CDR3 length is 14 residues. The J segment lost 8 bases and the V segment lost 5 bases, leaving 10 bases of the junction unmatched. Per the germline V gene, CDR1 is SGHDT and CDR2 is YYEEEE. CDR3 sequence (DNA): TGTGCCAGCAGTCCCGGGACAGGGACGTTAGGCTACACCTTC. It codes for CASSPGTGTLGYTF.

There are a few counts of this clone. The rearrangement joins TRBV28 to TRBJ1-2; 9 bases fit TRBD1. The CDR3 runs to 14 residues. Germline V lookup: CDR1 MDHEN, CDR2 SYDVKM. V lost 4 bases, J lost 4 bases, and 4 bases stayed unmatched. CDR3 bases: TGTGCCAGCAGTTCGACAGGGGGTGGCTATGGCTACACCTTC. This codes for CASSSTGGGYGYTF.

Concerning this clone: Within the sample, other DNA sequences also encode this same CDR3. J is TRBJ1-5 and V is TRBV6-5; 8 bases agree with TRBD1. This CDR3 is built from 15 residues. Germline trimming cut 6 bases from V and 6 bases from J; bases unmatched to any gene: 10. From germline, CDR1 is MNHEY and CDR2 SVGAGI. The chain's CDR3 is CASRAGTGDTQPQHF. The CDR3 bases are TGTGCCAGCAGGGCCGGGACAGGAGACACTCAGCCCCAGCATTTT.

The J gene is TRBJ2-7, the V gene TRBV5-1; 9 bases line up with TRBD1. With 3 bases clipped from V and 1 base from J, the junction kept 2 bases outside the gene matches. CDR1 and CDR2 (germline): SGHRS, YFSETQ. The CDR3 consists of 14 residues. CDR3 DNA: TGCGCCAGCAGCTCTGGACAGGGGTCCTACGAGCAGTACTTC. It encodes CASSSGQGSYEQYF.

Only one count was recorded for this clone. The CDR3 spells CASSDRGGNTEAFF. CDR3 sequence (DNA): TGTGCCAGCAGTGATAGAGGAGGCAACACTGAAGCTTTCTTT. The chain employs TRBV25-1 and TRBJ1-1; D not certain. Germline lookup yields CDR1 MGHDK and CDR2 SYGVNS. V gave up 3 bases and J gave up 2 bases, with 10 bases separating them. The CDR3 totals 14 residues.

This sequence joins TRBV28 and TRBJ1-5; TRBD1 matches at 9 bases. Per germline, CDR1 MDHEN and CDR2 SYDVKM. Losses at the gene ends were 3 bases for V and 4 bases for J; bases not matched to a gene: 4. The CDR3 sequence is 15 residues long. The CDR3: CASSFGTGRNQPQHF. In DNA, the CDR3 is TGTGCCAGCAGTTTTGGGACAGGGCGGAATCAGCCCCAGCATTTT. The full variable domain, rest sourced from reference TRBV28 and TRBJ1-5, is DVKVTQSSRYLVKRTGEKVFLECVQDMDHENMFWYRQDPGLGLRLIYFSYDVKMKEKGDIPEGYSVSREKKERFSLILESASTNQTSMYLCASSFGTGRNQPQHFGDGTRLSIL.

The chain has TRBV12-5 and TRBJ1-1, with D maybe TRBD1 (6 bases). CDR3 length: 14 residues. Germline V gene sequence: CDR1 LGHNT, CDR2 FRNRAP. Trimming pared 4 bases from V and 1 base from J, leaving 10 bases between. The CDR3 spells CASGYGTSNTEAFF. DNA for the CDR3: TGTGCTAGTGGTTACGGGACATCGAACACTGAAGCTTTCTTT.

CDR3 in DNA: TGTGCCAGCAGACGACAGGGAGATCGGAAAGCTTTCTTT. This translates into CASRRQGDRKAFF. The gene calls are TRBV27 and TRBJ1-1; TRBD1 matches at 7 bases. CDR3 length equals 13 residues. V shed 6 bases, J shed 9 bases, and the junction held 10 bases outside the gene matches. The germline gives CDR1 MNHEY, CDR2 SMNVEV (reference sequence).

The chain uses TRBV30 and TRBJ2-3; 10 nucleotides match TRBD2. J was trimmed by 6 bases and V by 1 base; bases with no gene match: 4. Germline V gene sequence: CDR1 GTSNPN, CDR2 SVGIG (reference sequence). CDR3 length: 14 amino acids. CDR3 sequence (DNA): TGTGCCTGGAGTGCTAGCGGGAGTGGGGATACGCAGTATTTT. It yields the protein CAWSASGSGDTQYF.

The chain carries TRBV30 and TRBJ1-1; 11 bases are shared with TRBD1. This CDR3 is built from 14 residues. The germline V gene has CDR1 GTSNPN and CDR2 SVGIG (reference sequence). V lost 3 bases and J lost 7; bases outside the gene matches: 7. The CDR3 bases are TGTGCCTGGAGAAGGACAGGGGGCTTTGTTGAAGCTTTCTTT. It codes for CAWRRTGGFVEAFF.